Described below is a single TCR beta chain sequence and its context. Its target is not known. This sample was included in a study of beta chain features in type 1 diabetes. Expressed TCRB transcripts got sequenced, as all isolated RNA was reverse transcribed. Naive, central memory and regulatory T cell samples averaged about 3.5 million reads. TCRdb's copy holds only in-frame clones and misses some; the assay was immunoSEQ multiplex PCR. Seen here are some 290,000 clones, about 24% observed once, and the top ten hold more than 0.009%. General observations from the study: Comparison showed that naive, central memory and Treg TCRB repertoires appeared more similar among patients than among healthy donors. Within each of all four CD4+ subsets, Type 1 diabetes patients had TCRB CDR3s that were moderately but significantly shorter. Shorter templates might be favored by PCR, equally in patients and controls.

CDR3 size: 12 residues. V lost 4 bases, J lost 5 bases, and 8 bases lay in between. Germline CDR1 LNHDA, CDR2 SQIVND (reference sequence). Sequencing was performed on naive CD4+ T cells from blood. V is TRBV19 and J is TRBJ1-2; no reliable D call. The sequence derives from a woman under 40 with type 1 diabetes. The CDR3 region has the DNA TGTGCCAGTAGTACCCAGATTTATGGCTACACCTTC. The encoded protein is CASSTQIYGYTF.